The 5 T cell receptor beta chains below all came from one sample that was sequenced in a study of T cells after yellow fever vaccination. MiXCR was run by TCRdb on the 5' RACE reads, yielding one entry per CDR3 protein. The table records tens of thousands of distinct CDR3 sequences, around 7.9% of them present only once. The sequencing here drew on CD8+ T cells sorted from PBMCs, taken roughly 10 days after the first yellow fever vaccination. The source is a man between 18 and 29 years old who received the YFV17D yellow fever vaccine.

This clonotype was recorded at least ten times. The rearrangement joins TRBV7-2 to TRBJ2-5, with 7 bases lining up with TRBD2. Germline V gene sequence: CDR1 SGHTA, CDR2 FQGNSA. The CDR3 spans 16 residues. V trimming: 5 bases; J trimming: 5 bases; junction bases outside the gene matches: 14. CDR3 loop: CASSRSASGSFETQYF. CDR3 nucleotides: TGTGCCAGCAGCCGATCCGCTAGCGGATCCTTTGAGACCCAGTACTTC.

This clonotype is classed as medium-sized. CDR3 in amino acids: CAISESTRHPWIEKLFF. In nucleotides, the CDR3 is TGTGCCATCAGTGAGTCGACGCGGCACCCGTGGATTGAAAAACTGTTTTTT. This chain joins TRBV10-3 and TRBJ1-4, with D unclear. Germline V lookup: CDR1 ENHRY, CDR2 SYGVKD. This CDR3 is built from 17 residues. Trimming removed 0 bases at V and 7 bases at J, with 18 bases between.

Notes on this clonotype: This could be a read error, since a much larger clone is one nucleotide away. The V call is TRBV4-1, the J call TRBJ2-7; possibly TRBD2 for D (6 bases). Germline values: CDR1 MGHRA, CDR2 YSYEKL. This CDR3 comprises 14 residues. The V and J ends lost 0 bases and 2 bases respectively, with 8 bases between them. The CDR3 loop reads CASSQEEGTYEQYF. The CDR3 DNA reads as TGCGCCAGCAGCCAAGAGGAGGGCACCTACGAGCAGTACTTC.

V is TRBV5-1 and J is TRBJ1-1, with D possibly TRBD1 on 5 matching bases. V was clipped by 0 bases and J by 13 bases, with 25 bases between them. The CDR3 is made up of 16 amino acids. The germline gives CDR1 SGHRS, CDR2 YFSETQ. CDR3 in amino acids: CASSLAGENPGAMVFF. The CDR3 nucleotides read TGCGCCAGCAGCTTGGCCGGAGAAAATCCTGGGGCCATGGTTTTCTTT.

This clonotype was counted ten times or more. The V call is TRBV7-9, the J call TRBJ1-2, with D perhaps TRBD1 (5 bases). V was shortened by 7 bases and J by 1 base, with 7 bases between the two germline ends. Looked up from germline, CDR1 is SEHNR and CDR2 is FQNEAQ (reference sequence). The CDR3 is made up of 12 amino acids. The CDR3 loop is CASTDSNYGYTF. The CDR3 DNA reads as TGTGCCAGCACCGACAGTAACTATGGCTACACCTTC.